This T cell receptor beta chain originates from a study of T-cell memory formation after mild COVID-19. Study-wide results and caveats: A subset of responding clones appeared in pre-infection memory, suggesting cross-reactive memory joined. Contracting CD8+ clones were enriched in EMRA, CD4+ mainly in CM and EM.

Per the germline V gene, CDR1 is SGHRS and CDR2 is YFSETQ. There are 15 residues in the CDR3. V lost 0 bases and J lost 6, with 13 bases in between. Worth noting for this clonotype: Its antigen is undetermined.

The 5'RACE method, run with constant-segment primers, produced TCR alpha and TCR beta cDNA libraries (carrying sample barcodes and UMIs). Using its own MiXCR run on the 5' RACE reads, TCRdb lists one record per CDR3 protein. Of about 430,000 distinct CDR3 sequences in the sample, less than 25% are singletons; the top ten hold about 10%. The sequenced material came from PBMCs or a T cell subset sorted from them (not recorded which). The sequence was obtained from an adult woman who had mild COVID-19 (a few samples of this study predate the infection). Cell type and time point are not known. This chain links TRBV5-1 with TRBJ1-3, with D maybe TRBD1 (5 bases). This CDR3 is CASSLGGNLENTIYF. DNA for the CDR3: TGCGCCAGCAGCTTGGGGGGCAATTTGGAAAACACCATATATTTT.